Following are 15 T cell receptor beta chains from one sample sequenced in a study of blood T cell repertoires in COVID-19. Sequencing was performed with immunoSEQ multiplex PCR; in TCRdb, only in-frame clones are kept and a portion is missing. This sample has approximately 450,000 clones, with roughly 89% found just once. Source material: peripheral blood. Source of these receptors: a woman aged 25 to 45 with acute or convalescent COVID-19.

J is TRBJ2-1 and V is TRBV28, with D possibly matching TRBD2 (6 bases). The V gene lost 2 bases and the J gene lost 7 bases, with 15 bases spanning the gap. This CDR3 has 15 residues. CDR1 and CDR2 from the germline V gene are MDHEN and SYDVKM. In DNA form, the CDR3 reads TGTGCCAGCAGTTTACGCGGGGTTAGGAGAAATGAGCAGTTCTTC. It yields the protein CASSLRGVRRNEQFF.

The J gene is TRBJ2-1, the V gene TRBV11-2; 9 nucleotides align to TRBD1. Unmatched junction bases numbered 9, after V lost 5 bases and J lost 4 bases. Germline V lookup: CDR1 SGHAT, CDR2 FQNNGV. This CDR3 has 16 residues. The CDR3 DNA reads as TGTGCCAGCAGCCCCCTGTCGGGACAGGGTTACAATGAGCAGTTCTTC. It specifies CASSPLSGQGYNEQFF.

The sample holds a few counts of this clone. The chain links TRBV10-1 to TRBJ1-2; TRBD1 might be the D (5 bases). V was trimmed by 5 bases and J by 6 bases, leaving 7 bases between them. CDR1 and CDR2 from the germline V gene are WNHNN and SYGVQD (reference sequence). This CDR3 spans 11 amino acids. The CDR3 nucleotides read TGCGCCAGCAGTAAGGGGAATGGCTACACCTTC. It is translated as CASSKGNGYTF.

The J gene is TRBJ2-7, the V gene TRBV5-8, with D uncertain. The CDR3 loop spans 13 amino acids. Trimming took off 2 bases at V and 3 bases at J, with 9 bases between the two ends. The germline V gene has CDR1 SGHTS and CDR2 YDEGEE. DNA for the CDR3: TGTGCCAGCAGCTTAACAACATTCTACGAGCAGTACTTC. Protein: CASSLTTFYEQYF.

The chain combines TRBV15 with TRBJ1-2; weak D call: TRBD1 (6 bases). The CDR3 is made up of 15 amino acids. V was trimmed by 2 bases and J by 6 bases, leaving 16 bases between them. Germline V CDR1 and CDR2: LNHNV, YYDKDF (reference sequence). This chain's CDR3 is CATSRSTGLENGYTF. CDR3 nucleotide sequence: TGTGCCACCAGCAGAAGTACAGGGTTGGAAAATGGCTACACCTTC. Combining the CDR3 with reference TRBV15 and TRBJ1-2 gives the whole variable domain DAMVIQNPRYQVTQFGKPVTLSCSQTLNHNVMYWYQQKSSQAPKLLFHYYDKDFNNEADTPDNFQSRRPNTSFCFLDIRSPGLGDTAMYLCATSRSTGLENGYTFGSGTRLTVV.

This clone has only one observation. V and J are TRBV6-5 and TRBJ1-2, with D uncertain. This CDR3 is 13 amino acids long. The V end lost 6 bases, the J end lost 3 bases, and 11 bases lay between the germline ends. The V gene's germline CDR1 is MNHEY and CDR2 SVGAGI. The CDR3 loop reads CASRTEIDYGYTF. CDR3 DNA sequence: TGTGCCAGCAGAACAGAAATAGACTATGGCTACACCTTC.

The V gene is TRBV25-1, the J gene TRBJ2-7; D is undetermined. Germline CDR1 and CDR2: MGHDK and SYGVNS. Between the trimmed V and J ends, which lost 3 bases and 4 bases, there was a span of 7 bases. The CDR3 contains 12 residues. CDR3 in DNA: TGTGCCAGCAGTGAGCACGCGTACGAGCAGTACTTC. Protein product: CASSEHAYEQYF.

This rearrangement joins TRBV9 to TRBJ2-7, with 13 bases aligning to TRBD2. Trimming cost V 4 bases and J 2 bases; bases outside gene matches: 3. Germline CDR1 reads SGDLS; CDR2 reads YYNGEE. This CDR3 has 15 amino acids. The CDR3 loop is CASSHGTSGAYEQYF. The DNA of the CDR3 is TGTGCCAGCAGCCATGGGACTAGCGGGGCCTACGAGCAGTACTTC. The full variable domain, rest sourced from reference TRBV9 and TRBJ2-7, is DSGVTQTPKHLITATGQRVTLRCSPRSGDLSVYWYQQSLDQGLQFLIQYYNGEERAKGNILERFSAQQFPDLHSELNLSSLELGDSALYFCASSHGTSGAYEQYFGPGTRLTVT.

This sequence joins TRBV18 and TRBJ2-6; D is perhaps TRBD1 (5 bases). From germline, CDR1 is KGHSH and CDR2 LQKENI. Deletions cut 4 bases from V and 2 bases from J, with 12 bases between. There are 16 residues in the CDR3. For the CDR3, the DNA is TGTGCCAGCTCACAGGGGATGTATACTGGGGCCAACGTCCTGACTTTC. This gives the protein CASSQGMYTGANVLTF.

The chain links TRBV11-2 to TRBJ2-7; 10 bases match TRBD1. The CDR3 sequence is 19 residues long. Per the germline V gene, CDR1 is SGHAT and CDR2 is FQNNGV. V shed 1 base and J 0 bases; nucleotides not matched to a gene: 12. The DNA for the CDR3 is TGTGCCAGCAGCTTAGCTGGACGCCCAGGACAGGGGGACTCCTACGAGCAGTACTTC. Amino acid sequence: CASSLAGRPGQGDSYEQYF.

The chain couples TRBV5-5 to TRBJ1-3, with D hard to call. The V end lost 0 bases, the J end lost 0 bases, and 4 bases lay between the germline ends. Germline CDR1 reads SGHKS; CDR2 reads YYEKEE (reference sequence). The CDR3 is 14 residues long. CDR3 nucleotides: TGTGCCAGCAGCTTGGCCAGCTCTGGAAACACCATATATTTT. Translating it yields CASSLASSGNTIYF.

The chain couples TRBV5-4 to TRBJ2-3; 8 nucleotides align to TRBD2. The CDR3 spans 16 residues. The J segment lost 4 bases and the V segment lost 0 bases, leaving 7 bases of the junction unmatched. The germline CDR1 and CDR2 sequences are SGHNT and YYREEE (reference sequence). The CDR3 DNA sequence: TGTGCCAGCAGCTTGGACGCCGGGGGGGCCCCAGATACGCAGTATTTT. This translates into CASSLDAGGAPDTQYF.

The rearrangement uses TRBV7-2 and TRBJ2-7, with a tentative D call TRBD2 (7 bases). V lost 3 bases, J lost 0 bases, and 12 bases lay in between. The length of the CDR3 is 15 residues. Germline V gives CDR1 SGHTA, CDR2 FQGNSA. The CDR3 DNA follows: TGTGCCAGCAGCTTTTACGCGGGGGCCTCCTACGAGCAGTACTTC. Its translation: CASSFYAGASYEQYF.

The V and J genes are TRBV27 and TRBJ2-3; D perhaps matches TRBD1 (6 bases). Germline V gene data show CDR1 as MNHEY and CDR2 as SMNVEV (reference sequence). CDR3 length: 13 amino acids. V gave up 8 bases and J gave up 4 bases, with 13 bases separating them. The DNA of the CDR3 is TGTGCCAGCGCACACAGGGCTGCAGATACGCAGTATTTT. It specifies CASAHRAADTQYF.

The chain combines TRBV11-2 with TRBJ1-3; 11 nucleotides agree with TRBD1. Germline CDR1 SGHAT, CDR2 FQNNGV. The V segment lost 3 bases and the J segment 6 bases; nucleotides outside the gene matches: 7. The CDR3 contains 16 residues. This CDR3 is CASSFVWGQGENTIYF. CDR3 in DNA: TGTGCCAGCAGCTTTGTTTGGGGACAGGGGGAAAACACCATATATTTT.